This T cell receptor beta chain was profiled in a study of blood T cell repertoires in COVID-19. The CDR3 has 15 residues. With 3 bases clipped from V and 7 bases from J, the junction kept 8 bases outside the gene matches. Germline V CDR1 and CDR2: SGHNT, YYREEE (reference sequence). Method: immunoSEQ multiplex PCR; TCRdb's copy keeps in-frame clones and lacks some. The top ten hold 8% to 13% of the sample, which has under 350,000 clones, approximately 85% seen once. The rearrangement joins TRBV5-4 to TRBJ1-4; TRBD1 matches 8 bases. The sequencing sample was made of peripheral blood. This sequence was found in a woman aged 70-85 years with acute or convalescent COVID-19. The chain's CDR3 is CASSYEQGGIEKLFF. The CDR3 DNA reads as TGTGCCAGCAGCTACGAACAGGGGGGAATTGAAAAACTGTTTTTT.